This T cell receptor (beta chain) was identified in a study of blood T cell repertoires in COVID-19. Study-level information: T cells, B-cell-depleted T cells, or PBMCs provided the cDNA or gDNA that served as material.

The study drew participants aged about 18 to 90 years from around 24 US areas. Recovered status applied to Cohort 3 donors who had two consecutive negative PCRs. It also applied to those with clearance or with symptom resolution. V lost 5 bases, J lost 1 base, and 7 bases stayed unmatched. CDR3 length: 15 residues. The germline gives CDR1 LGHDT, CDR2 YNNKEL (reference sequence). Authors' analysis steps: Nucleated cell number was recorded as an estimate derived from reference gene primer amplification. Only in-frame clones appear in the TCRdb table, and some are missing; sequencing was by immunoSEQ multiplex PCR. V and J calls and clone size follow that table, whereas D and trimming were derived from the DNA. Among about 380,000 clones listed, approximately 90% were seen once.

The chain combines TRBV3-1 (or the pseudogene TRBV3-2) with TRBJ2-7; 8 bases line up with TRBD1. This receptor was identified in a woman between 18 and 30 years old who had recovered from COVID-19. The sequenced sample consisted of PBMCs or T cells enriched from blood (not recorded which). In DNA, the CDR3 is TGTGCCAGCAGCGGCGGACAGGGAGGATCCTACGAGCAGTACTTC. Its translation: CASSGGQGGSYEQYF.